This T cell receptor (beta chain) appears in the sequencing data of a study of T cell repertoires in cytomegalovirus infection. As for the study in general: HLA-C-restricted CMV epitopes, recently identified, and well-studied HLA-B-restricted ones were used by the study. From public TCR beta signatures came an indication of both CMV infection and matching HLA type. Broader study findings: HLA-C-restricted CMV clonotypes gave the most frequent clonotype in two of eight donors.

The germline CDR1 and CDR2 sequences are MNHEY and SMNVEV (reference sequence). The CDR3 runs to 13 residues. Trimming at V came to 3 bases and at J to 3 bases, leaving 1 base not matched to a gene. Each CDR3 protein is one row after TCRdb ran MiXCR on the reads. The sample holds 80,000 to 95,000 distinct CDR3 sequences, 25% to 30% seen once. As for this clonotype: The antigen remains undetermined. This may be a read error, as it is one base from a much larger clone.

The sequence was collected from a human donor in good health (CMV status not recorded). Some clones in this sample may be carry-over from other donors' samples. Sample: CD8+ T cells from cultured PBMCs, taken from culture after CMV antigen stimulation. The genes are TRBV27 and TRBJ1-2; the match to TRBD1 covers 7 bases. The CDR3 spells CASSLTGYYGYTF. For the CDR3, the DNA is TGTGCCAGCAGTTTGACAGGGTACTATGGCTACACCTTC.